These T cell receptor beta chains were read from a single sample in a study of response to subunit inactivated influenza vaccine. From the RT-PCR reads, TCRdb called clonotypes with MiXCR, one entry per CDR3 protein. The profile shows 650,000 to 800,000 distinct CDR3 sequences, roughly 14% of them singletons. The sample here was PBMCs from blood, taken approximately 15 days before vaccination. These receptors came from a man aged 45 to 65 who received an inactivated influenza vaccine. Both conserved end residues are part of each CDR3. D genes are given only for firm matches. Not every row has a clone size; where given, it reads once, few, many or a size class.

many,TRBJ2-7,.,TRBV6-1,TGTGCCAGCAGTGAACAGGGAGGGGGCTACGAGCAGTACTTC,CASSEQGGGYEQYF
few,TRBJ1-1,.,TRBV6-1,TGTGCCAGCAGTGAAACCCGACGTGAAGCTTTCTTT,CASSETRREAFF
many,TRBJ1-6,.,TRBV12-3/TRBV12-4,TGTGCCAGCAGAGGACAGTTGGAAGGTTCACCCCTCCACTTT,CASRGQLEGSPLHF
few,TRBJ2-1,TRBD1,TRBV6-5,TGTGCCAGCAGTTACTCGACAGGGTCAGGCAATGAGCAGTTCTTC,CASSYSTGSGNEQFF
few,TRBJ1-6,.,TRBV4-3,TGCGCCAGCAGCCAGGCCCCAGGGCTTAATTCACCCCTCCACTTT,CASSQAPGLNSPLHF
few,TRBJ2-5,.,TRBV6-6,TGTGCCAGCAGGAAAGACCAGGGCGGGACCCAGTATTTC,CASRKDQGGTQYF
few,TRBJ1-1,.,TRBV20-1,TGCAGTGCTAGGGTGGGGGGTTGGCTGAACACTGAAGCTTTCTTT,CSARVGGWLNTEAFF
few,TRBJ2-5,.,TRBV29-1,TGCAGCGTTGGTTGGGGGGCCTCCCAAGAGACCCAGTACTTC,CSVGWGASQETQYF
few,TRBJ2-6,TRBD1,TRBV5-1,TGCGCCAGCAGCTGGACAGGGGCCGGGGCCAACGTCCTGACTTTC,CASSWTGAGANVLTF
.,TRBJ2-2,.,TRBV12-3/TRBV12-4,TGTGCCAGCACCCGGGAACTACATACCGGGGAGCTGTTTTTT,CASTRELHTGELFF
few,TRBJ2-1,TRBD1,TRBV7-9,TGTGCCAGCAGTTGGGACAGGGTTATCGATGAGCAGTTCTTC,CASSWDRVIDEQFF
.,TRBJ2-1,.,TRBV20-1,TGCAGTGCTAGAGACCCTGCCGGGCGGAGGGGAAACCTGAACAATGAGCAGTTCTTC,CSARDPAGRRGNLNNEQFF
.,TRBJ1-1,.,TRBV9,TGTGCCAGCAGTAACACCAACACTGAAGCTTTCTTT,CASSNTNTEAFF